This is a list of T cell receptor beta chains from one sample in a study of CXCR3-negative and CXCR3-positive naive CD8 T cells. One entry per CDR3 protein, without DNA, is what TCRdb gives after re-calling the 5' RACE reads. This table holds about 120,000 distinct CDR3 sequences. The specimen was naive CXCR3+ CD8+ T cells from blood. These receptors were obtained from a human donor in good health. Some clones in this sample may be carry-over from other donors' samples. The CDR3 runs from the conserved cysteine through the conserved F or W. Each record gives: J gene, V gene, CDR3 protein.

TRBJ2-7 TRBV29-1 CSVEGSMAGGPEQYF
TRBJ1-1 TRBV4-2 CASSQVIPRDTEAFF
TRBJ2-7 TRBV7-2 CASSLVAGVSFSEQYF
TRBJ2-7 TRBV7-9 CASSSSVGADYEQYF
TRBJ1-1 TRBV9 CASNPGVGYTEAFF
TRBJ2-7 TRBV5-1 CASSFDRGLSYEQYF
TRBJ2-7 TRBV29-1 CSVGPAFYEQYF
TRBJ1-2 TRBV7-2 CASSLSPELDGYTF
TRBJ2-7 TRBV7-6 CASSLTLGGVGLFGYEQYF
TRBJ1-2 TRBV27 CASSSGTDYGYTF
TRBJ1-5 TRBV4-3 CASSQDGDRGSSQPQRF
TRBJ1-1 TRBV7-2 CASSLDTGSNIEAFF